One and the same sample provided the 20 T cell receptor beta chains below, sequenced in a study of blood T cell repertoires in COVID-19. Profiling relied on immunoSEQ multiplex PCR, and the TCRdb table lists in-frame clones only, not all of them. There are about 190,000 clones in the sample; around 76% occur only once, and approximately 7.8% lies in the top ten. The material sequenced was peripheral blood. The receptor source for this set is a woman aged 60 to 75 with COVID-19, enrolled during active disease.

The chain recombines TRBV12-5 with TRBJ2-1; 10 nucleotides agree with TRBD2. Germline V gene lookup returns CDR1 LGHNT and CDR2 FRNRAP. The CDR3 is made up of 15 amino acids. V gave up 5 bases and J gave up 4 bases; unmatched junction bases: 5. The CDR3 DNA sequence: TGTGCTAGTGGTCCGAGCGGGGGGGCATACAATGAGCAGTTCTTC. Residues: CASGPSGGAYNEQFF. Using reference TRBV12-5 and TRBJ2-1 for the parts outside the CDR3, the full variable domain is DARVTQTPRHKVTEMGQEVTMRCQPILGHNTVFWYRQTMMQGLELLAYFRNRAPLDDSGMPKDRFSAEMPDATLATLKIQPSEPRDSAVYFCASGPSGGAYNEQFFGPGTRLTVL.

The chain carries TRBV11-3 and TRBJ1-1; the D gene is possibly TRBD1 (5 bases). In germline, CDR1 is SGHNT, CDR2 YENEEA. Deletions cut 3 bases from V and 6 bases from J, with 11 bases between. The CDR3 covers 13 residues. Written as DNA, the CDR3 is TGTGCCAGCAGCTTCGGGGGGGGAGCTGAAGCTTTCTTT. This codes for CASSFGGGAEAFF. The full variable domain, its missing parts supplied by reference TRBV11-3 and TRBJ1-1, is EAGVVQSPRYKIIEKKQPVAFWCNPISGHNTLYWYLQNLGQGPELLIRYENEEAVDDSQLPKDRFSAERLKGVDSTLKIQPAELGDSAVYLCASSFGGGAEAFFGQGTRLTVV.

The CDR3 protein is CASSVDGYYEQYF. The CDR3 bases are TGTGCCAGCAGCGTAGACGGGTATTACGAGCAGTACTTC. J is TRBJ2-7 and V is TRBV9, with D hard to call. Germline values: CDR1 SGDLS, CDR2 YYNGEE. With 0 bases removed from V and 4 bases from J, the gap between germline ends came to 8 bases. This CDR3 spans 13 amino acids.

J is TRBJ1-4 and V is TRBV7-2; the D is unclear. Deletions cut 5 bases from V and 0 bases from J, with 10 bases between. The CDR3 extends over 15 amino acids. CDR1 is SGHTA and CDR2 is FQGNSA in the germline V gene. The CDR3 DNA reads TGTGCCAGCAGCCCCGCATTAGCAACTAATGAAAAACTGTTTTTT. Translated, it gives CASSPALATNEKLFF.

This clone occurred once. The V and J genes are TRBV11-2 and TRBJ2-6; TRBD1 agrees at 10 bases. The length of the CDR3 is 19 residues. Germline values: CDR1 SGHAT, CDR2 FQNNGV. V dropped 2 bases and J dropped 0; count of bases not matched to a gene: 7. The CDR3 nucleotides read TGTGCCAGCAGCTTAAGGGGGGACAGGGGAGGCTCTGGGGCCAACGTCCTGACTTTC. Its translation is CASSLRGDRGGSGANVLTF. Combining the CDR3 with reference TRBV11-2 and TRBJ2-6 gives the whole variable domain EAGVAQSPRYKIIEKRQSVAFWCNPISGHATLYWYQQILGQGPKLLIQFQNNGVVDDSQLPKDRFSAERLKGVDSTLKIQPAKLEDSAVYLCASSLRGDRGGSGANVLTFGAGSRLTVL.

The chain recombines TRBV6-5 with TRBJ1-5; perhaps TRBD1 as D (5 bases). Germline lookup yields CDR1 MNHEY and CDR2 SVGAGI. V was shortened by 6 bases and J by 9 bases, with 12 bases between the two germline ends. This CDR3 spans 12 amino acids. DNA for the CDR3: TGTGCCAGCAGGGGGTCGGGGGGGCCCCAGCATTTT. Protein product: CASRGSGGPQHF.

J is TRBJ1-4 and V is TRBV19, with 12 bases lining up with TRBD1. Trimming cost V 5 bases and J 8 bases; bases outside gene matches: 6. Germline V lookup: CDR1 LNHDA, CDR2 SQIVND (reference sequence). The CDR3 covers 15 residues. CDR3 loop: CASSVTGTGGEKLFF. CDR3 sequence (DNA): TGTGCCAGTAGTGTCACCGGGACAGGGGGCGAAAAACTGTTTTTT.

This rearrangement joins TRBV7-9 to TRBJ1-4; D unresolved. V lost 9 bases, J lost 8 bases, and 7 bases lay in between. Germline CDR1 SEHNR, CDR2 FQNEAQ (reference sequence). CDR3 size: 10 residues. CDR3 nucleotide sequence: TGTGCCAGTTCAGGCGAAAAACTGTTTTTT. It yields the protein CASSGEKLFF.

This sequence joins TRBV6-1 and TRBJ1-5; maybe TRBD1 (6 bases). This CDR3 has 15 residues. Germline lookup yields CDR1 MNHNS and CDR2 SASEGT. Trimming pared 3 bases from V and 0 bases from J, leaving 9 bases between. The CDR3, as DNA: TGTGCCAGCAGTGAGACAGGCTATAGCAATCAGCCCCAGCATTTT. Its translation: CASSETGYSNQPQHF.

This CDR3 reads CASSLGGQMNTEAFF. In nucleotides, the CDR3 is TGTGCCAGCAGCTTGGGTGGACAGATGAACACTGAAGCTTTCTTT. V usage is TRBV5-4 and J usage is TRBJ1-1; the D gene is possibly TRBD1 (6 bases). The CDR3 has 15 residues. V lost 0 bases to trimming and J lost 0 bases, with 9 bases between them. Per germline, CDR1 SGHNT and CDR2 YYREEE (reference sequence).

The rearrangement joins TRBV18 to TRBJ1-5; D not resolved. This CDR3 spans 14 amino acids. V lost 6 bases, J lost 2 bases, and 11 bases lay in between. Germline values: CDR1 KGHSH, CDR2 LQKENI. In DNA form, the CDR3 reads TGTGCCAGCTCCCGGTGGGAGGGCAATCAGCCCCAGCATTTT. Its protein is CASSRWEGNQPQHF.

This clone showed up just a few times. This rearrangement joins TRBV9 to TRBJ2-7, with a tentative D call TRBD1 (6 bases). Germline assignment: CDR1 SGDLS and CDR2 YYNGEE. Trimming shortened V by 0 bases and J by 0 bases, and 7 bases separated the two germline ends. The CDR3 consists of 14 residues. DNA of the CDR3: TGTGCCAGCAGCGTAGTGGACAGCTCCTACGAGCAGTACTTC. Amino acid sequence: CASSVVDSSYEQYF.

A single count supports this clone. Here the CDR3 DNA reads TGTGCCAGCAGCTTGTCAGGGGGCGGCGGCTACACCTTC. Its translation: CASSLSGGGGYTF. This sequence joins TRBV5-4 and TRBJ1-2, with TRBD1 identical over 8 bases. The CDR3 has 13 amino acids. V lost 1 base and J lost 8; bases outside the gene matches: 4. Germline V gene data show CDR1 as SGHNT and CDR2 as YYREEE (reference sequence). Together with reference TRBV5-4 and TRBJ1-2, the CDR3 gives the full variable domain: ETGVTQSPTHLIKTRGQQVTLRCSSQSGHNTVSWYQQALGQGPQFIFQYYREEENGRGNFPPRFSGLQFPNYSSELNVNALELDDSALYLCASSLSGGGGYTFGSGTRLTVV.

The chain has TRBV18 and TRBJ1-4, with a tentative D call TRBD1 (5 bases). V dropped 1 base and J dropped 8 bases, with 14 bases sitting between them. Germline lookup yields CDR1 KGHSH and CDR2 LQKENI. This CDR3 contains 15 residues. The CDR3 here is CASSPLVGVGEKLFF. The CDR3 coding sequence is TGTGCCAGCTCACCACTCGTAGGGGTCGGGGAAAAACTGTTTTTT.

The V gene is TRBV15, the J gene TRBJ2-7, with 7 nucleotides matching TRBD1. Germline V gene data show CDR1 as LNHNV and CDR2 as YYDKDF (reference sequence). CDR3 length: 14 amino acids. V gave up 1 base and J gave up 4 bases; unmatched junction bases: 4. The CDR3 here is CATSRVGRGYEQYF. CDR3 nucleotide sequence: TGTGCCACCAGCAGAGTTGGCAGGGGGTACGAGCAGTACTTC.

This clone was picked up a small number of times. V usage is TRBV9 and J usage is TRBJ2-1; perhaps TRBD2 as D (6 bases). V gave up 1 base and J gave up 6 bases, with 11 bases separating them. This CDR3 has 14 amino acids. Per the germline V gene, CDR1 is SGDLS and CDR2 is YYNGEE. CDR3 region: CASSVSGLINEQFF. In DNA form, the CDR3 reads TGTGCCAGCAGCGTATCAGGACTAATCAATGAGCAGTTCTTC.

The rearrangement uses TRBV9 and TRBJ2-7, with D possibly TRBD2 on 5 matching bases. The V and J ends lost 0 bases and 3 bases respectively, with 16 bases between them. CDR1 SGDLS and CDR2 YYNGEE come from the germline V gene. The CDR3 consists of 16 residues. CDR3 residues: CASSVGERLDFYEQYF. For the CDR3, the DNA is TGTGCCAGCAGCGTAGGGGAGAGACTGGATTTCTACGAGCAGTACTTC. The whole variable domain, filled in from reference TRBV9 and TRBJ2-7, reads DSGVTQTPKHLITATGQRVTLRCSPRSGDLSVYWYQQSLDQGLQFLIQYYNGEERAKGNILERFSAQQFPDLHSELNLSSLELGDSALYFCASSVGERLDFYEQYFGPGTRLTVT.

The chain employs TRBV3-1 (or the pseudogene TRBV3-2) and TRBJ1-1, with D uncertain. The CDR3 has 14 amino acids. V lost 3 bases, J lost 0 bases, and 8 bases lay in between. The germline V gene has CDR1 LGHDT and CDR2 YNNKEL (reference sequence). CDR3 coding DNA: TGTGCCAGCAGCCAGACACTTCTGAACACTGAAGCTTTCTTT. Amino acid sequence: CASSQTLLNTEAFF.

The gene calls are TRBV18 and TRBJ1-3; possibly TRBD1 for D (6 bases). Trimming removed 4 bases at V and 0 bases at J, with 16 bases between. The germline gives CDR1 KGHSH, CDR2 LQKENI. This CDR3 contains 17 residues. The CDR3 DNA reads TGTGCCAGCTCACGGAATACAGGGTCAAGCTCTGGAAACACCATATATTTT. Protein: CASSRNTGSSSGNTIYF.

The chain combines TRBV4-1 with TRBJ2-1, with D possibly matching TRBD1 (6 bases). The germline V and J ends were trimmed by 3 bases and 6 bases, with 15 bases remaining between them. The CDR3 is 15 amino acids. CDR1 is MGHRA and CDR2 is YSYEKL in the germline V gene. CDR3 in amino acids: CASSHPGAGRNEQFF. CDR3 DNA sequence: TGCGCCAGCAGCCACCCAGGGGCAGGCCGCAATGAGCAGTTCTTC.